The clone carrying this T cell receptor beta chain has ten or more counts. The antigen is undetermined. This sample is part of a study of T cells after yellow fever vaccination. Germline CDR1 is MNHEY and CDR2 is SMNVEV (reference sequence). Trimming left V 5 bases short and J 6 bases short, with 13 bases between. There are 13 residues in the CDR3. Findings of the study overall: Researchers cautioned that FACS-sorted repertoires could harbor abundant clonotypes contaminating from the bulk population. CD4 and CD8 compartments shared a small share of clonotypes.

TCRdb re-called the 5' RACE reads with MiXCR, one entry per CDR3 protein. The sample lists a few hundred thousand distinct CDR3 sequences; roughly 3.5% were seen once. The material sequenced was PBMCs, taken on the day of the yellow fever booster vaccination. The V call is TRBV27, the J call TRBJ1-1, with D unclear. The receptor was derived from a man between 18 and 35 years old who received the YFV17D yellow fever vaccine. CDR3 loop: CASSLSIVAEAFF. CDR3 DNA sequence: TGTGCCAGCAGTCTCAGTATAGTGGCTGAAGCTTTCTTT.